This T cell receptor beta chain comes out of a study of cytomegalovirus exposure and HLA in healthy donors. The overall study: Earlier results showed approximately 110 million unique TCR beta sequences derived from around 170 million T cells. General study points: The classifier reportedly diagnosed cytomegalovirus status with high specificity and sensitivity. No immune exposure information besides CMV serostatus was available. The study flagged about 150 TCR beta chains as cytomegalovirus-associated.

This clone is a singleton in its sample. The antigen remains unidentified. Researchers ran the PCR with 60 Vbeta and 13 Jbeta primers. TCRdb's copy holds only in-frame clones and misses some; the assay was immunoSEQ multiplex PCR. Among under 170,000 clones listed, under 75% were seen once. The CDR3 runs 16 residues. V lost 4 bases and J lost 5, with 20 bases in between. Germline V gene sequence: CDR1 MDHEN, CDR2 SYDVKM. The chain employs TRBV28 and TRBJ2-5; D might be TRBD2 (6 bases). What was sequenced was PBMCs. This TCR was recovered from a woman in her sixties in good health and CMV-seropositive. The CDR3 sequence: CASSSSEKGRYETQYF. The CDR3 DNA reads as TGTGCCAGCAGTTCCTCCGAGAAGGGGAGGTATGAGACCCAGTACTTC.